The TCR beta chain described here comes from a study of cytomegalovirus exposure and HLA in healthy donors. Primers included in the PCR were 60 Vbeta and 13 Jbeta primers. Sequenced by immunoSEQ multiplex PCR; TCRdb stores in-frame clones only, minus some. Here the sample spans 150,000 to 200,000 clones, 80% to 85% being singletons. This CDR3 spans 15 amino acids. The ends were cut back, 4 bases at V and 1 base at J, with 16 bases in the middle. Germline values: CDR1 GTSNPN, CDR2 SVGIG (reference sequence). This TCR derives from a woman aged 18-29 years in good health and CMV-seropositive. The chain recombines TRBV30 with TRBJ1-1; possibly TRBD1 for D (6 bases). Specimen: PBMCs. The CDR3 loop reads CAWTGTQYSNTEAFF. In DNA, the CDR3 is TGTGCCTGGACCGGGACACAATACTCGAACACTGAAGCTTTCTTT.